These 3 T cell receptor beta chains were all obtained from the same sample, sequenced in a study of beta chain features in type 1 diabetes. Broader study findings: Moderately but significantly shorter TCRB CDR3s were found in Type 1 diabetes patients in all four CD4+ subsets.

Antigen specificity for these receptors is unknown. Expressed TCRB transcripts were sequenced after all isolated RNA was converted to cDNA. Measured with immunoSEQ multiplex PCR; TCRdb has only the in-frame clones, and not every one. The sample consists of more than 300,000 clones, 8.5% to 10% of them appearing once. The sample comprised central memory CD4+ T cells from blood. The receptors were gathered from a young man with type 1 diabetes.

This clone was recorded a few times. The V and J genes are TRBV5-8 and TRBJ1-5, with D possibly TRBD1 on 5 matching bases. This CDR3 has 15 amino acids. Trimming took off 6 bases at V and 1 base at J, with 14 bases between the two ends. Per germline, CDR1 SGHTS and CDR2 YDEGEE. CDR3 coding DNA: TGTGCCAGCACCGTCCTGGGGGTGAGCAATCAGCCCCAGCATTTT. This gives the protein CASTVLGVSNQPQHF. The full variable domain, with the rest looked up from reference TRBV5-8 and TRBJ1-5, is EAGVTQSPTHLIKTRGQQATLRCSPISGHTSVYWYQQALGLGLQFLLWYDEGEERNRGNFPPRFSGRQFPNYSSELNVNALELEDSALYLCASTVLGVSNQPQHFGDGTRLSIL.

CDR3 sequence reads: CASSLASPNEQFF. Here the CDR3 DNA reads TGTGCCAGCAGCTTAGCTTCCCCCAATGAGCAGTTCTTC. This chain joins TRBV7-2 and TRBJ2-1; D ambiguous. V dropped 0 bases and J dropped 6 bases, with 6 bases sitting between them. CDR3 length: 13 residues. Germline CDR1 and CDR2: SGHTA and FQGNSA.

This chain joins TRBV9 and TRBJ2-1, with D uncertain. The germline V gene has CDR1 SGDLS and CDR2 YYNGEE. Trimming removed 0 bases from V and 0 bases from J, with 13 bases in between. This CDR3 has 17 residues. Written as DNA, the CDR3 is TGTGCCAGCAGCGTAGGAGCACGGACCAGCTCCTACAATGAGCAGTTCTTC. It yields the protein CASSVGARTSSYNEQFF.